The rows below give T cell receptor beta chains drawn from one sample of a study of blood T cell repertoires in COVID-19. Data came from immunoSEQ multiplex PCR; TCRdb stores just in-frame clones and leaves some out. This table holds over 80,000 clones, over 80% found once. Sequenced material: peripheral blood. These receptors were collected from a human donor with active COVID-19. The donor label of this sample is uncertain. Both conserved end residues are part of each CDR3. The D gene is left open where the match is weak. Clone size appears in some rows only: once, few, many, or a class for an expanded clone.

v_call	j_call	clone_size	d_call	cdr3_aa	cdr3_nt
TRBV2	TRBJ2-7	.	.	CASIPSSISYEQYF	TGTGCCAGCATCCCCTCGAGCATCTCCTACGAGCAGTACTTC
TRBV27	TRBJ1-2	once	.	CASRGQPGALSYTF	TGTGCCAGCAGAGGACAGCCGGGCGCCTTAAGCTACACCTTC
TRBV7-9	TRBJ1-6	.	.	CASSFEPFTGSSPLHF	TGTGCCAGCAGCTTCGAACCTTTTACAGGGAGTTCACCCCTCCACTTT
TRBV7-2	TRBJ2-3	.	TRBD2	CASSLAAGGPPNHF	TGTGCCAGCAGCTTAGCGGCGGGGGGGCCCCCCAACCATTTT
TRBV7-9	TRBJ1-1	.	TRBD1	CASSLNQGVNEAFF	TGTGCCAGCAGCTTAAATCAGGGGGTAAATGAAGCTTTCTTT
TRBV6-2/TRBV6-3	TRBJ1-2	few	TRBD1	CASSYMVTGAGGYTF	TGTGCCAGCAGTTATATGGTTACAGGGGCTGGTGGCTACACCTTC
TRBV20-1	TRBJ2-3	.	.	CSEGKTDTQYF	TGCAGTGAGGGGAAGACAGATACGCAGTATTTT
TRBV19	TRBJ1-2	.	TRBD1	CASSSPTGGFYGYTF	TGTGCCAGTAGTAGCCCGACAGGGGGATTCTATGGCTACACCTTC
TRBV7-2	TRBJ1-2	.	TRBD1	CASSQYRGHGYTF	TGTGCCAGCAGCCAGTACAGGGGGCATGGCTACACCTTC
TRBV9	TRBJ2-3	.	TRBD2	CASSVEGAGGTDTQYF	TGTGCCAGCAGCGTAGAAGGGGCGGGGGGCACAGATACGCAGTATTTT
TRBV6-5	TRBJ1-6	.	TRBD1	CAGGDRNSPLHF	TGTGCCGGTGGGGACAGAAATTCACCCCTCCACTTT
TRBV2	TRBJ1-5	.	.	CASSEVLGRVRNQPQHF	TGTGCCAGCAGTGAAGTTCTAGGCAGGGTAAGGAATCAGCCCCAGCATTTT
TRBV7-9	TRBJ2-2	.	.	CASSNPGLSWGELFF	TGTGCCAGCAGCAACCCCGGACTTTCCTGGGGAGAGCTGTTTTTT
TRBV18	TRBJ2-2	.	.	CASSPAGLGTGELFF	TGTGCCAGCTCACCGGCAGGGCTTGGGACCGGGGAGCTGTTTTTT
TRBV4-2	TRBJ1-4	.	.	CASSQVRGDEKLFF	TGTGCCAGCAGCCAAGTACGAGGAGATGAAAAACTGTTTTTT
TRBV6-2/TRBV6-3	TRBJ2-5	.	.	CASSYSPGETQYF	TGTGCCAGCAGTTATAGCCCAGGGGAGACCCAGTACTTC
TRBV7-9	TRBJ2-1	.	TRBD2	CASSGGDFYNEQFF	TGTGCCAGCAGCGGGGGGGACTTCTACAATGAGCAGTTCTTC
TRBV15	TRBJ2-3	.	.	CATSRDRGAPAEDTQYF	TGTGCCACCAGCAGAGATCGGGGGGCCCCCGCTGAAGATACGCAGTATTTT
TRBV2	TRBJ1-4	.	.	CASALDGATNEKLFF	TGTGCCAGCGCTCTAGACGGGGCAACTAATGAAAAACTGTTTTTT
TRBV7-8	TRBJ1-5	.	TRBD1	CASSPGTGDQPQHF	TGTGCCAGCAGCCCTGGGACAGGTGATCAGCCCCAGCATTTT
TRBV29-1	TRBJ1-2	.	.	CSVGTGPNYGYTF	TGCAGCGTTGGAACAGGACCTAACTATGGCTACACCTTC
TRBV28	TRBJ2-2	.	.	CASKWRPVGELFF	TGTGCCAGCAAGTGGCGGCCCGTCGGGGAGCTGTTTTTT
TRBV7-2	TRBJ1-2	.	TRBD1	CASSLDPTGGLNYGYTF	TGTGCCAGCAGCTTAGACCCGACAGGGGGTTTAAACTATGGCTACACCTTC
TRBV18	TRBJ1-4	.	TRBD1	CASSAGGRNEKLFF	TGTGCCAGCTCAGCAGGGGGAAGAAATGAAAAACTGTTTTTT
TRBV21-1	TRBJ1-1	.	.	CASSKGAGLNTEAFF	TGTGCCAGCAGCAAAGGGGCAGGGTTGAACACTGAAGCTTTCTTT
TRBV9	TRBJ1-2	.	TRBD1	CASSVNSGTAEGYTF	TGTGCCAGCAGCGTAAACTCCGGGACAGCTGAGGGCTACACCTTC
TRBV11-2	TRBJ2-5	.	TRBD1	CASSPGTGAGETQYF	TGTGCCAGCAGCCCCGGGACAGGGGCGGGGGAGACCCAGTACTTC
TRBV6-2/TRBV6-3	TRBJ2-2	.	.	CASSFRAGELFF	TGTGCCAGCAGTTTTAGAGCCGGGGAGCTGTTTTTT
TRBV6-5	TRBJ2-3	few	.	CASTLTDTQYF	TGTGCCAGCACTCTCACAGATACGCAGTATTTT
TRBV7-9	TRBJ2-5	.	.	CASSHRGGNQETQYF	TGTGCCAGCAGTCATAGGGGCGGAAACCAAGAGACCCAGTACTTC
TRBV6-6	TRBJ1-1	.	TRBD1	CASSDFKGTGSGLNTEAFF	TGTGCCAGCAGCGACTTTAAAGGGACAGGGTCTGGGTTGAACACTGAAGCTTTCTTT
TRBV5-6	TRBJ1-4	.	TRBD1	CASSSGGQGAVKEKLFF	TGTGCCAGCAGCTCTGGCGGACAGGGGGCAGTGAAGGAAAAACTGTTTTTT
TRBV6-5	TRBJ2-3	.	.	CASSRVLGGDTQYF	TGTGCCAGCAGCCGAGTACTAGGAGGCGATACGCAGTATTTT
TRBV4-2	TRBJ2-7	.	.	CASSQEVGANEQYF	TGTGCCAGCAGCCAAGAGGTGGGGGCCAACGAGCAGTACTTC
TRBV5-1	TRBJ2-3	.	.	CASTAGASTDTQYF	TGCGCCAGCACGGCGGGGGCCAGCACAGATACGCAGTATTTT
TRBV2	TRBJ2-7	once	.	CASSETGLYEQYF	TGTGCCAGCAGTGAGACAGGCCTCTACGAGCAGTACTTC
TRBV5-4	TRBJ2-5	.	.	CASSPSPSTGGETQYF	TGTGCCAGCAGCCCCTCTCCGAGTACAGGTGGAGAGACCCAGTACTTC
TRBV4-3	TRBJ1-5	.	.	CASSQVRVAGQPQHF	TGCGCCAGCAGCCAGGTTCGGGTGGCGGGTCAGCCCCAGCATTTT
TRBV6-6	TRBJ2-1	.	.	CASSRQYNEQFF	TGTGCCAGCAGTCGACAGTACAATGAGCAGTTCTTC
TRBV9	TRBJ2-2	once	TRBD1	CASSVRTGGNTGELFF	TGTGCCAGCAGCGTCCGGACAGGTGGGAACACCGGGGAGCTGTTTTTT
TRBV3-1/TRBV3-2	TRBJ1-4	.	.	CASSLVEKLFF	TGTGCCAGCAGCCTCGTTGAAAAACTGTTTTTT
TRBV2	TRBJ2-5	.	.	CASSDVPRKETQYF	TGTGCCAGCAGTGACGTCCCGAGAAAAGAGACCCAGTACTTC
TRBV11-2	TRBJ1-2	.	TRBD1	CASTRTGEDYGYTF	TGTGCCAGCACCCGGACAGGGGAGGACTATGGCTACACCTTC
TRBV15	TRBJ1-2	.	.	CATSRPTGANYGYTF	TGTGCCACCAGCAGGCCCACAGGAGCTAACTATGGCTACACCTTC
TRBV7-6	TRBJ2-3	.	.	CASSWDLQGGTDTQYF	TGTGCCAGCAGCTGGGACCTACAGGGGGGGACAGATACGCAGTATTTT
TRBV15	TRBJ1-1	.	TRBD1	CATSRDIQGEVAAFF	TGTGCCACCAGCAGAGATATTCAGGGGGAGGTTGCAGCTTTCTTT
TRBV9	TRBJ1-4	.	.	CASSVQGTTNEKLFF	TGTGCCAGCAGCGTCCAGGGCACAACTAATGAAAAACTGTTTTTT
TRBV18	TRBJ2-1	.	TRBD1	CASSPAGTEGIYEQFF	TGTGCCAGCTCACCGGCAGGGACAGAGGGTATCTATGAGCAGTTCTTC
TRBV11-3	TRBJ2-1	.	TRBD2	CASSSGLAGTNEQFF	TGTGCCAGCAGCTCAGGACTAGCGGGGACCAATGAGCAGTTCTTC
TRBV9	TRBJ1-2	.	TRBD1	CASSVEGGWGYGYTF	TGTGCCAGCAGCGTAGAAGGGGGCTGGGGCTATGGCTACACCTTC
TRBV29-1	TRBJ1-1	.	.	CSVAGRQITEAFF	TGCAGCGTTGCCGGCAGGCAGATCACTGAAGCTTTCTTT
TRBV25-1	TRBJ1-2	once	.	CASREDYGYTF	TGTGCCAGCAGAGAGGACTATGGCTACACCTTC
TRBV2	TRBJ2-3	.	TRBD2	CASSGTSGGNGVDTQYF	TGTGCCAGCAGTGGGACTAGCGGGGGCAACGGGGTGGATACGCAGTATTTT
TRBV2	TRBJ2-3	.	TRBD2	CASSEMASGGAADTQYF	TGTGCCAGCAGTGAAATGGCTAGCGGGGGGGCTGCAGATACGCAGTATTTT
TRBV23-1	TRBJ2-3	.	TRBD2	CASSQSSLAGCTDTQYF	TGCGCCAGCAGTCAATCCTCACTAGCGGGCTGCACAGATACGCAGTATTTT